This T cell receptor beta chain was captured by sequencing in a study of OX40 agonist ivuxolimab in advanced cancers. Across the study: There were three patients with partial responses, one having hepatocellular carcinoma and two cutaneous melanoma.

As regards this clone: Its antigen is currently unknown.

Findings and caveats of the study: Doses of 0.1 to 3.0 mg/kg were accompanied by clonal expansion of CD4+ and CD8+ blood T cells by week 6.

Profiling relied on immunoSEQ multiplex PCR, and the TCRdb table lists in-frame clones only, not all of them. Altogether about 69,000 clones are present, roughly nine tenths being singletons, with the ten largest covering 0.25% to 0.3%. The specimen was CD4+ or CD8+ T cells sorted from blood, collected in a trial of the OX40 agonist ivuxolimab. The TCR originated in an adult with an advanced solid tumor such as melanoma, head and neck, liver or kidney cancer.

CDR3 residues: CASSPGNRMNTEAFF. The CDR3 DNA reads as TGTGCCAGCTCACCAGGAAATAGGATGAACACTGAAGCTTTCTTT. V usage is TRBV18 and J usage is TRBJ1-1, with D unclear. The CDR3 is 15 amino acids. V was cut by 2 bases and J by 0 bases, with 10 bases left in between. Germline loops: CDR1 KGHSH, CDR2 LQKENI.